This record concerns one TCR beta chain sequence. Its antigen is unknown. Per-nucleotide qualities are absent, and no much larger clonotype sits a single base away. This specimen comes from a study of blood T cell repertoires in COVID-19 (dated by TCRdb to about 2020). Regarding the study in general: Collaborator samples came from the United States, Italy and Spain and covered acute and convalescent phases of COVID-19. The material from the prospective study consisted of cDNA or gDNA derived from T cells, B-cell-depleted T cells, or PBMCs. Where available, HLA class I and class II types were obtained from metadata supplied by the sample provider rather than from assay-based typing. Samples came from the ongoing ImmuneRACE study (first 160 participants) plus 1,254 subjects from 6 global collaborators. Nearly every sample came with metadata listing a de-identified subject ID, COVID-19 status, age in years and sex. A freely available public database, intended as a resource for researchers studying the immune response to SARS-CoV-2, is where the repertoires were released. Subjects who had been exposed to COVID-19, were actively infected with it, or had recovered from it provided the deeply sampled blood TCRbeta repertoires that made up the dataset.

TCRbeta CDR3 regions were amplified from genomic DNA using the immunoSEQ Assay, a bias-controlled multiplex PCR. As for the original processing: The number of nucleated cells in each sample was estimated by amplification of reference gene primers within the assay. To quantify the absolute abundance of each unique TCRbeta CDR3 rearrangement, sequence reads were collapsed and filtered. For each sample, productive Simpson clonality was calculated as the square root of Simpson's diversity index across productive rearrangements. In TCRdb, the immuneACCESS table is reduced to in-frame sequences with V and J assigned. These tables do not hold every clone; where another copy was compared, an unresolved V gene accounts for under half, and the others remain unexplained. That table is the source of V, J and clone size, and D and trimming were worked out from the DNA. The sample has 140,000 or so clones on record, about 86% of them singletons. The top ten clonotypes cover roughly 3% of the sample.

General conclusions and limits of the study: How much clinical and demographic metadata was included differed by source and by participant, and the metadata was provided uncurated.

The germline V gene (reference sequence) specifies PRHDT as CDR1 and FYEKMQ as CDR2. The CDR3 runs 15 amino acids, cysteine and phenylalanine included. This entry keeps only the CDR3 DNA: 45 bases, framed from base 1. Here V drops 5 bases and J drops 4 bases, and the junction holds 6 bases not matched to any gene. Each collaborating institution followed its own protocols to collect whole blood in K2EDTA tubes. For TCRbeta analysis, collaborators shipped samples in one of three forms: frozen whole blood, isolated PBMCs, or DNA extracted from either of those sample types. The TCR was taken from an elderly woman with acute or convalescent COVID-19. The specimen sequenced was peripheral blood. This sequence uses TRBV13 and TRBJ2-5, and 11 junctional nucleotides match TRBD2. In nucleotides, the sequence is TGTGCCAGCAGCATCGATAGCGGGGGGGCAGAGACCCAGTACTTC. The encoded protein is CASSIDSGGAETQYF.